This T cell receptor beta chain is from a study of cytomegalovirus exposure and HLA in healthy donors. Germline assignment: CDR1 SGHVS and CDR2 FQNEAQ. V trimming: 5 bases; J trimming: 2 bases; junction bases outside the gene matches: 11. This CDR3 is 16 amino acids long. PCR employed 60 Vbeta and 13 Jbeta primers. Only in-frame clones appear in the TCRdb table, and some are missing; sequencing was by immunoSEQ multiplex PCR. Of some 140,000 clones in the sample, around 79% are singletons; the top ten hold roughly 8.8%. The source material was PBMCs. The V and J genes are TRBV7-8 and TRBJ2-7, with 8 positions matching TRBD2. The sequence was collected from a woman aged 45-65 years in good health and CMV-seropositive. CDR3 residues: CASSPRSLAVAYEQYF. The CDR3 DNA is TGTGCCAGCAGCCCCCGTTCACTAGCGGTGGCCTACGAGCAGTACTTC.